In its sample, the clone carrying this T cell receptor beta chain was seen many times. From the germline J gene comes the end of the CDR3, since the read stops 3 residues before it. These data originate in a study of T cell clonality in common variable immunodeficiency. Assay used: immunoSEQ multiplex PCR; TCRdb lists only in-frame clones, some missing. The sample shows roughly 79,000 clones, none of them appearing just once. Germline assignment: CDR1 ENHRY and CDR2 SYGVKD. The CDR3 covers 17 residues. Trimming took 2 bases from V and 5 from J; bases not matched to a gene: 10. Sequencing was performed on peripheral blood mononuclear cells. The rearrangement joins TRBV10-3 to TRBJ2-5; 11 bases agree with TRBD1. This clonotype was obtained from a person between 18 and 75 years old in good health. The sequenced CDR3 bases are TGTGCCATCAGTGAGGCGACCAGGACAGGGGGCTTGGAGACC. Translation: CAISEATRTGGLET. The CDR3 in full is CAISEATRTGGLETQYF.